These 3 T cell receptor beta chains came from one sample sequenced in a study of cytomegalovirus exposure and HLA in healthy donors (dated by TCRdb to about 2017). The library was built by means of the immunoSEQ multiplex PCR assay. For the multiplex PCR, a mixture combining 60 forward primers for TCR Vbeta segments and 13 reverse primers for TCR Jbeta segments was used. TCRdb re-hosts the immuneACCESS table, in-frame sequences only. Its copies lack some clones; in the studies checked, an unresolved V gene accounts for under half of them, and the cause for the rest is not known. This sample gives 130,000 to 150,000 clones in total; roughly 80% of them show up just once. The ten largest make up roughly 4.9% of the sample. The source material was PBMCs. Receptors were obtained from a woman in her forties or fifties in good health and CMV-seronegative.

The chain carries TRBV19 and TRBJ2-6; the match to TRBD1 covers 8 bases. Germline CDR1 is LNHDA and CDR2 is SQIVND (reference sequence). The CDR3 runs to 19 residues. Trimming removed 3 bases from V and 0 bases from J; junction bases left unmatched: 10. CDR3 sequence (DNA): TGTGCCAGTAGTATCGGAAGGGACAGGTTCTACTCTGGGGCCAACGTCCTGACTTTC. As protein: CASSIGRDRFYSGANVLTF.

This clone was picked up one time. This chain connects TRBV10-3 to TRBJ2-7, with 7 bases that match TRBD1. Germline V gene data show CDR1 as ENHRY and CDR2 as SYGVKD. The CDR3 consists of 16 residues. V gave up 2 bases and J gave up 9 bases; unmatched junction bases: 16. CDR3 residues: CAISEPGTAIPQGQYF. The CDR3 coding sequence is TGTGCCATCAGTGAGCCCGGGACAGCTATACCCCAGGGGCAGTACTTC.

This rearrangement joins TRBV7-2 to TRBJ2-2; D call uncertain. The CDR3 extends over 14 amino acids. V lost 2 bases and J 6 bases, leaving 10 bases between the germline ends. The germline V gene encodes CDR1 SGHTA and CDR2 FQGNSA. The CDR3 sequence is CASSLRRVAGELFF. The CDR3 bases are TGTGCCAGCAGCTTAAGAAGAGTTGCCGGGGAGCTGTTTTTT. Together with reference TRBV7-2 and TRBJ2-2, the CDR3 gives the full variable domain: GAGVSQSPSNKVTEKGKDVELRCDPISGHTALYWYRQSLGQGLEFLIYFQGNSAPDKSGLPSDRFSAERTGGSVSTLTIQRTQQEDSAVYLCASSLRRVAGELFFGEGSRLTVL.